This T cell receptor beta chain came from a study of PD-1 blockade in mismatch repair-deficient tumors. The wider study: Patients had 12 mismatch repair-deficient cancer types, all previously treated and progressing.

For this clone: No antigen is known for it.

All patients were mismatch repair deficient, assessed by either PCR or immunohistochemistry. A few pembrolizumab responders had their TCRs sequenced. Generated by immunoSEQ multiplex PCR, the TCRdb table keeps only in-frame clones and is missing some. This table has fewer than 50,000 clones, 79% appearing once. Regarding the study as a whole: Rapid post-treatment expansion, then contraction, generally preceding radiologic response, marked tumor-resident clones.

Germline lookup yields CDR1 SGHDN and CDR2 FVKESK. CDR3 length equals 16 residues. Trimming removed 3 bases from V and 4 bases from J; junction bases left unmatched: 6. This chain uses TRBV14 with TRBJ2-2; 9 bases map to TRBD2. The source of this sequence is an adult with mismatch repair-deficient cancer. The source was peripheral blood, collected 4 weeks after starting pembrolizumab. The CDR3 protein is CASSQILAGSTGELFF. The CDR3 nucleotides read TGTGCCAGCAGCCAGATCCTAGCGGGGTCCACCGGGGAGCTGTTTTTT.